This T cell receptor beta chain was captured in a study of blood T cell repertoires in COVID-19. Whole-study context: The cDNA or gDNA used as material had been derived from T cells, B-cell-depleted T cells, or PBMCs.

Per the study methods: Reference gene primers were amplified, and this amplification served to estimate nucleated cell counts. TCRdb's table, derived via immunoSEQ multiplex PCR, lists solely in-frame clones and lacks some. V and J calls plus clone size are reproduced from that table; the DNA served to infer D and trimming. The table has some 150,000 clones, 75% to 90% seen once; the top ten hold under 3%. This CDR3 spans 13 amino acids. Deletions cut 2 bases from V and 2 bases from J, with 7 bases between. Germline loops: CDR1 SNHLY, CDR2 FYNNEI. This TCR derives from a man in his fifties or sixties with active or convalescent COVID-19. Sequenced material: peripheral blood. The chain combines TRBV2 with TRBJ2-7; TRBD1 might be the D (5 bases). CDR3 DNA sequence: TGTGCCAGCAGTGAAACCAGGGCCTACGAGCAGTACTTC. Translation: CASSETRAYEQYF.